One TCR beta chain is described in this entry. The entry originates in a study of control samples from healthy donors and cancer patients. The method was immunoSEQ multiplex PCR; TCRdb's version includes in-frame clones alone and lacks a portion of them. The table shows some 130,000 clones, with just over 90% occurring only once. The germline V gene has CDR1 LNHNV and CDR2 YYDKDF (reference sequence). The CDR3 loop spans 20 amino acids. V lost 0 bases to trimming and J lost 2 bases, with 24 bases between them. The chain has TRBV15 and TRBJ2-3; D is possibly TRBD1 (6 bases). Sequenced input: PBMCs. The receptor comes from a man aged 45-65 years with head and neck cancer. CDR3 loop: CATSRDILLPGHRPTDTQYF. In DNA form, the CDR3 reads TGTGCCACCAGCAGAGATATACTCCTTCCGGGACACCGGCCCACAGATACGCAGTATTTT.